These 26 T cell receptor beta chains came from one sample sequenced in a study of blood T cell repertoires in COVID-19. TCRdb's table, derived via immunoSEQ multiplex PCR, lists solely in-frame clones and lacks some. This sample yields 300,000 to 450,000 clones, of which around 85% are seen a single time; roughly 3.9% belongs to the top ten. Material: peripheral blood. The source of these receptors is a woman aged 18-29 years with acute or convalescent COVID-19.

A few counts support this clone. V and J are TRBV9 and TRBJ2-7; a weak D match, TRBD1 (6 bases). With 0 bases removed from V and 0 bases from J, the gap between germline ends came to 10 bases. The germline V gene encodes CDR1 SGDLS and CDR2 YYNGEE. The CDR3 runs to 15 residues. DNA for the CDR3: TGTGCCAGCAGCGTAGATGGGACACTCTCCTACGAGCAGTACTTC. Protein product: CASSVDGTLSYEQYF.

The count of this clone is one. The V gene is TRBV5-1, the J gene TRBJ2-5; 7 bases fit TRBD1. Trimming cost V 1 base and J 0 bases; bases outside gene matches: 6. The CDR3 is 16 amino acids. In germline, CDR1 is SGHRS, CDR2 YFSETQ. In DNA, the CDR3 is TGCGCCAGCAGCTTGCGAGAGGGGGCGTACCAAGAGACCCAGTACTTC. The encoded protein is CASSLREGAYQETQYF. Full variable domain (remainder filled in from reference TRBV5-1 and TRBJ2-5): KAGVTQTPRYLIKTRGQQVTLSCSPISGHRSVSWYQQTPGQGLQFLFEYFSETQRNKGNFPGRFSGRQFSNSRSEMNVSTLELGDSALYLCASSLREGAYQETQYFGPGTRLLVL.

In DNA form, the CDR3 reads TGTGCCAGCAGCTTGTCTAGCGGGGCGTCCTACGAGCAGTACTTC. Its protein product is CASSLSSGASYEQYF. The chain is built from TRBV5-4 and TRBJ2-7; 9 bases line up with TRBD2. The junction had 3 bases not matched to a gene; V was cut back by 1 base and J by 1 base. The CDR3 length is 15 residues. The germline V gene encodes CDR1 SGHNT and CDR2 YYREEE (reference sequence). Supplemented by reference TRBV5-4 and TRBJ2-7, the full variable domain reads ETGVTQSPTHLIKTRGQQVTLRCSSQSGHNTVSWYQQALGQGPQFIFQYYREEENGRGNFPPRFSGLQFPNYSSELNVNALELDDSALYLCASSLSSGASYEQYFGPGTRLTVT.

This CDR3 reads CASSLDGGNTEAFF. In DNA, the CDR3 is TGTGCCAGCAGCTTAGATGGAGGGAACACTGAAGCTTTCTTT. The chain employs TRBV7-9 and TRBJ1-1; D not resolved. The CDR3 runs 14 residues. Germline V gene lookup returns CDR1 SEHNR and CDR2 FQNEAQ (reference sequence). Deletions cut 1 base from V and 1 base from J, with 7 bases between.

For the CDR3, the DNA is TGTGCCAGCAGCCTTGGACAGGCTTATAATTCACCCCTCCACTTT. This translates into CASSLGQAYNSPLHF. This rearrangement joins TRBV5-8 to TRBJ1-6; 7 positions match TRBD1. This CDR3 has 15 residues. The germline V gene encodes CDR1 SGHTS and CDR2 YDEGEE. V was pared by 4 bases and J by 4 bases, with 5 bases of the junction left unmatched.

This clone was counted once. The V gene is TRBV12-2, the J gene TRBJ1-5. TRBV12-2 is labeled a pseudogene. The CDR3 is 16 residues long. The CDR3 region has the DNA TGTGCAAGTCGCTTAGGCACGGGAGCCGGCGATCAGCCCCAGCATTTT. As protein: CASRLGTGAGDQPQHF.

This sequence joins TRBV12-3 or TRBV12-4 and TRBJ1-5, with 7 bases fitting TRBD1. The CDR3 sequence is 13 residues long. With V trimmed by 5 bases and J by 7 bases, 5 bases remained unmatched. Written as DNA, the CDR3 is TGTGCCAGCAGTCCGACAGGGTCCCAGCCCCAGCATTTT. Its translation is CASSPTGSQPQHF.

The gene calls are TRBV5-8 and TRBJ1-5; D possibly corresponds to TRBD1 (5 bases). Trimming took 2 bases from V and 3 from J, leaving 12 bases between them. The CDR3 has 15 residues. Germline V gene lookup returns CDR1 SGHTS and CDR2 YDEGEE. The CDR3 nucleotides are TGTGCCAGCAGCTTAGAACAGGCCTTCAATCAGCCCCAGCATTTT. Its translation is CASSLEQAFNQPQHF.

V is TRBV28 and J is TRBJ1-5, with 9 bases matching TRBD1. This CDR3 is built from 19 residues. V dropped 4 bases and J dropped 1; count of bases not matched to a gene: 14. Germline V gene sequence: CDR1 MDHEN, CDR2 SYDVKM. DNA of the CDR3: TGTGCCAGCAGTTCCCCCTATCCGGGACAGGGTTTGAGCAATCAGCCCCAGCATTTT. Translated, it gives CASSSPYPGQGLSNQPQHF.

CDR3 in amino acids: CASSPARTGGYHEQYF. In nucleotides, the CDR3 is TGTGCCAGCAGCCCCGCCCGGACAGGGGGCTACCACGAGCAGTACTTC. J is TRBJ2-7 and V is TRBV7-2; the match to TRBD1 covers 11 bases. Germline V gives CDR1 SGHTA, CDR2 FQGNSA. The CDR3 spans 16 residues. The trim removed 5 bases at V and 5 bases at J, leaving 11 bases unmatched.

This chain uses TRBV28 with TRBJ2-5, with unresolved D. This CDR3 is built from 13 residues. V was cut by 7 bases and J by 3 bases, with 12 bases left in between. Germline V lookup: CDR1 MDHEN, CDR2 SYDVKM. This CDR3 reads CASTEGSEETQYF. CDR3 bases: TGTGCCAGCACAGAAGGCAGCGAAGAGACCCAGTACTTC.

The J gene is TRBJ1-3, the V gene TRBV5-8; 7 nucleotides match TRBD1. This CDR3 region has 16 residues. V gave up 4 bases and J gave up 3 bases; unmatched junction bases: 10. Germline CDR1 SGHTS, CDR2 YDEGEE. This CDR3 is CASSPGQTGVGNTIYF. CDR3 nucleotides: TGTGCCAGCAGCCCGGGACAGACGGGCGTTGGAAACACCATATATTTT.

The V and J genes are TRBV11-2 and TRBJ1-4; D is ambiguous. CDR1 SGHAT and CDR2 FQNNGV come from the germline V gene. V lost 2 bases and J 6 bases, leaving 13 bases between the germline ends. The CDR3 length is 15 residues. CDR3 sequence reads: CASSLTGNRDEKLFF. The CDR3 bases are TGTGCCAGCAGCTTAACGGGAAATAGGGATGAAAAACTGTTTTTT.

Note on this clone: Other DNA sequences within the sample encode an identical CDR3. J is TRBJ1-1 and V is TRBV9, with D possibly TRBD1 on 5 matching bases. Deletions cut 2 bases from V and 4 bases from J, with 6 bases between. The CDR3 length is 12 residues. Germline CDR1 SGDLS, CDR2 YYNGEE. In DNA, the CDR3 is TGTGCCAGCAGCGTGGGGGGCACTGAAGCTTTCTTT. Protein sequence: CASSVGGTEAFF.

CDR3 sequence reads: CASNRENTIYF. The DNA of the CDR3 is TGCGCCAGCAACAGGGAAAACACCATATATTTT. This chain uses TRBV10-2 with TRBJ1-3, with D perhaps TRBD1 (6 bases). CDR1 is WSHSY and CDR2 is SAAADI in the germline V gene. The CDR3 is 11 amino acids. Trimming removed 7 bases at V and 6 bases at J, with 7 bases between.

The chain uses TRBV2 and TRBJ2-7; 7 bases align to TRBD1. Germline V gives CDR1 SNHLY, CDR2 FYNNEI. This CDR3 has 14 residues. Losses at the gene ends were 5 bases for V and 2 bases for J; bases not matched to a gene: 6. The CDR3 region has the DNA TGTGCCAGCAGTTACACCGGGACAGCCTACGAGCAGTACTTC. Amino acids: CASSYTGTAYEQYF.

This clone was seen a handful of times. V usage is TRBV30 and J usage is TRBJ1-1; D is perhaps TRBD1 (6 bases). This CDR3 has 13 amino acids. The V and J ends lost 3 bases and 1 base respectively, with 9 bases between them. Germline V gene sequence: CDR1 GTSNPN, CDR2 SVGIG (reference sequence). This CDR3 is CAWRLGANTEAFF. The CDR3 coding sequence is TGTGCCTGGAGGTTGGGGGCGAACACTGAAGCTTTCTTT.

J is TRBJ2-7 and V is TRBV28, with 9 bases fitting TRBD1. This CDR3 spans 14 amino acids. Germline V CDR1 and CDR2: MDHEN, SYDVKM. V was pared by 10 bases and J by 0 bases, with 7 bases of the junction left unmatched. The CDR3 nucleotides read TGTGCCACCAATAACAGGGGGCCCTCCTACGAGCAGTACTTC. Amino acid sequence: CATNNRGPSYEQYF.

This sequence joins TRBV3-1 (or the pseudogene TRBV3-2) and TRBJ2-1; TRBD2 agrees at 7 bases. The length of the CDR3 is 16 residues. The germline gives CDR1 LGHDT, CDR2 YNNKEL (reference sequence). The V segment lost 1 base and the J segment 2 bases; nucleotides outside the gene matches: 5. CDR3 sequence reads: CASSQASLAAYNEQFF. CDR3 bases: TGTGCCAGCAGCCAAGCTTCCCTAGCGGCCTACAATGAGCAGTTCTTC.

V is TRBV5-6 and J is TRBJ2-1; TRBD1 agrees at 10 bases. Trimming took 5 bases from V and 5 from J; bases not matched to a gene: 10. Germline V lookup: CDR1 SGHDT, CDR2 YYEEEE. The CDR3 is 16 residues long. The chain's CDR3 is CASSPGGTGDHNEQFF. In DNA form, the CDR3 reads TGTGCCAGCAGTCCCGGCGGGACAGGGGACCACAATGAGCAGTTCTTC. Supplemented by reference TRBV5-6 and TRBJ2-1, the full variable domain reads DAGVTQSPTHLIKTRGQQVTLRCSPKSGHDTVSWYQQALGQGPQFIFQYYEEEERQRGNFPDRFSGHQFPNYSSELNVNALLLGDSALYLCASSPGGTGDHNEQFFGPGTRLTVL.

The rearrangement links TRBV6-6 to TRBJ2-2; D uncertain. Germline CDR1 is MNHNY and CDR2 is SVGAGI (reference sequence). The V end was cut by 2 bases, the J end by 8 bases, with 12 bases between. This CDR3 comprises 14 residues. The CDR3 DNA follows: TGTGCCAGCAGTTACATCGTCCGTCCGGGGGAGCTGTTTTTT. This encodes CASSYIVRPGELFF.

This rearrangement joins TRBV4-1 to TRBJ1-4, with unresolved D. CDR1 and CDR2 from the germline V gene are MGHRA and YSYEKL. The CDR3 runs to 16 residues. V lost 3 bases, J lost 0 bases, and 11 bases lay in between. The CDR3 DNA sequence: TGCGCCAGCAGCCAGGCCACAGCAGCAACTAATGAAAAACTGTTTTTT. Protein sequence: CASSQATAATNEKLFF.

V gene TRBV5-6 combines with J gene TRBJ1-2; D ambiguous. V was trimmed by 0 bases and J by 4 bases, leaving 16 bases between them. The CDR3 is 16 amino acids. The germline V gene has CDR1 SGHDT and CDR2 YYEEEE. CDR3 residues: CASSLDRQEAPYGYTF. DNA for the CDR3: TGTGCCAGCAGCTTGGATCGCCAGGAGGCTCCCTATGGCTACACCTTC.

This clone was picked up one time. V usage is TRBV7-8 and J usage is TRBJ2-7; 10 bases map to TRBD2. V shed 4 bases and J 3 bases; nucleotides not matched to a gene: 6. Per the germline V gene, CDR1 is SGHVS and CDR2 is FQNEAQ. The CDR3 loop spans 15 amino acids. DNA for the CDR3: TGTGCCAGCAGCTCTCCTAGCGGGAGTGGCTACGAGCAGTACTTC. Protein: CASSSPSGSGYEQYF.

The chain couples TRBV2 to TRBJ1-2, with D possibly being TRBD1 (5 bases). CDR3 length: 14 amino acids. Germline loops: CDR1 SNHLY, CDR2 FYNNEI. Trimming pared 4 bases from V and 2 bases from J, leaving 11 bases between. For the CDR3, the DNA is TGTGCCAGCAGTGTCAGCAGGGCAAACTATGGCTACACCTTC. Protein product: CASSVSRANYGYTF. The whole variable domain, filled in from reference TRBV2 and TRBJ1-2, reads EPEVTQTPSHQVTQMGQEVILRCVPISNHLYFYWYRQILGQKVEFLVSFYNNEISEKSEIFDDQFSVERPDGSNFTLKIRSTKLEDSAMYFCASSVSRANYGYTFGSGTRLTVV.

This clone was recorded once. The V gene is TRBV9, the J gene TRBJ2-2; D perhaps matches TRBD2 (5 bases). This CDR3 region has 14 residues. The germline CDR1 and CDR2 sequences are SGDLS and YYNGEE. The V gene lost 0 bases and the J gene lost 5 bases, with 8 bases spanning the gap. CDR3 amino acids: CASSVETGTGELFF. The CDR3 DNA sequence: TGTGCCAGCAGCGTAGAGACGGGGACCGGGGAGCTGTTTTTT.